Listed here are 10 T cell receptor beta chains from one sample, sequenced in a study of cytomegalovirus exposure and HLA in healthy donors. This PCR relied on a set of 60 Vbeta primers and 13 Jbeta primers. The method was immunoSEQ multiplex PCR; TCRdb's version includes in-frame clones alone and lacks a portion of them. The sample records under 120,000 clones, approximately 70% being singletons. The sequenced sample was PBMCs. Receptor source: a young man in good health and CMV-seropositive.

This chain uses TRBV29-1 with TRBJ2-5; TRBD2 agrees at 14 bases. Germline lookup yields CDR1 SQVTM and CDR2 ANQGSEA. The CDR3 consists of 14 residues. V was clipped by 7 bases and J by 7 bases; unmatched bases: 8. The CDR3 DNA reads as TGCAGCGCCCGATCCGGGACTAGCGGGAGGACCCAGTACTTC. Translating it yields CSARSGTSGRTQYF.

J is TRBJ2-1 and V is TRBV19; 10 bases agree with TRBD2. Trimming at V came to 4 bases and at J to 2 bases, leaving 11 bases not matched to a gene. The germline CDR1 and CDR2 sequences are LNHDA and SQIVND (reference sequence). CDR3 size: 18 residues. The CDR3 reads CASSRGPGTSDPYNEQFF. CDR3 DNA: TGTGCCAGTAGTAGGGGGCCCGGGACTAGCGATCCCTACAATGAGCAGTTCTTC.

In its sample, this clone was seen a few times. CDR3 sequence reads: CASSYEQGDEKLFF. For the CDR3, the DNA is TGTGCCAGCAGTTACGAGCAGGGGGATGAAAAACTGTTTTTT. This sequence joins TRBV6-5 and TRBJ1-4, with TRBD1 identical over 7 bases. The germline V gene encodes CDR1 MNHEY and CDR2 SVGAGI. The V segment lost 2 bases and the J segment 6 bases; nucleotides outside the gene matches: 3. This CDR3 is 14 amino acids long.

The sample holds a few counts of this clone. The chain combines TRBV5-1 with TRBJ1-3; D may be TRBD1 (5 bases). The CDR3 contains 16 residues. In germline, CDR1 is SGHRS, CDR2 YFSETQ. The V end was cut by 4 bases, the J end by 0 bases, with 14 bases between. The CDR3 nucleotides are TGCGCCAGCAGCAAGGGGACTTCGAGCTCTGGAAACACCATATATTTT. It encodes CASSKGTSSSGNTIYF.

The chain has TRBV18 and TRBJ1-6; 9 bases fit TRBD1. V lost 5 bases, J lost 10 bases, and 3 bases stayed unmatched. The germline CDR1 and CDR2 sequences are KGHSH and LQKENI. The CDR3 has 13 residues. The CDR3 nucleotides read TGTGCCAGCTCAGTGACAGGGGGGTCACCCCTCCACTTT. This sequence encodes CASSVTGGSPLHF. The full variable domain, with the rest looked up from reference TRBV18 and TRBJ1-6, is NAGVMQNPRHLVRRRGQEARLRCSPMKGHSHVYWYRQLPEEGLKFMVYLQKENIIDESGMPKERFSAEFPKEGPSILRIQQVVRGDSAAYFCASSVTGGSPLHFGNGTRLTVT.

The genes are TRBV5-1 and TRBJ1-1; D not resolved. Germline CDR1 is SGHRS and CDR2 is YFSETQ. The CDR3 spans 12 residues. V gave up 3 bases and J gave up 7 bases, with 10 bases separating them. The CDR3 protein is CASSSDTVEAFF. The CDR3 DNA sequence: TGCGCCAGCAGCTCCGACACGGTTGAAGCTTTCTTT.

CDR3 protein: CASSDTDRVTFF. CDR3 in DNA: TGTGCCAGCAGTGACACGGACAGGGTAACTTTCTTT. The rearrangement joins TRBV6-4 to TRBJ1-1, with 8 nucleotides matching TRBD1. V was pared by 2 bases and J by 12 bases, with 5 bases of the junction left unmatched. The CDR3 extends over 12 amino acids. CDR1 and CDR2 (germline): MRHNA, SNTAGT.

The genes are TRBV5-6 and TRBJ2-2; D is perhaps TRBD1 (5 bases). The germline V and J ends were trimmed by 5 bases and 4 bases, with 9 bases remaining between them. In germline, CDR1 is SGHDT, CDR2 YYEEEE. The CDR3 consists of 13 residues. The CDR3 here is CASRLQGTGELFF. For the CDR3, the DNA is TGTGCCAGCAGGCTTCAGGGCACCGGGGAGCTGTTTTTT.

V is TRBV5-1 and J is TRBJ2-7; 7 bases line up with TRBD1. The ends lost 2 bases at V and 0 bases at J; junction bases unmatched: 8. This CDR3 region has 16 residues. Germline V gene lookup returns CDR1 SGHRS and CDR2 YFSETQ. CDR3 residues: CASSLGRTGDSYEQYF. The CDR3, as DNA: TGCGCCAGCAGCTTAGGAAGAACAGGGGACTCCTACGAGCAGTACTTC.

To note about this clone: This specimen includes other DNA sequences encoding the same CDR3. The gene calls are TRBV30 and TRBJ1-1; D remains ambiguous. The CDR3 sequence is 13 residues long. CDR1 is GTSNPN and CDR2 is SVGIG in the germline V gene (reference sequence). V dropped 0 bases and J dropped 1 base, with 6 bases sitting between them. In nucleotides, the CDR3 is TGTGCCTGGAGTGTAGGCGGGAACACTGAAGCTTTCTTT. As protein: CAWSVGGNTEAFF.